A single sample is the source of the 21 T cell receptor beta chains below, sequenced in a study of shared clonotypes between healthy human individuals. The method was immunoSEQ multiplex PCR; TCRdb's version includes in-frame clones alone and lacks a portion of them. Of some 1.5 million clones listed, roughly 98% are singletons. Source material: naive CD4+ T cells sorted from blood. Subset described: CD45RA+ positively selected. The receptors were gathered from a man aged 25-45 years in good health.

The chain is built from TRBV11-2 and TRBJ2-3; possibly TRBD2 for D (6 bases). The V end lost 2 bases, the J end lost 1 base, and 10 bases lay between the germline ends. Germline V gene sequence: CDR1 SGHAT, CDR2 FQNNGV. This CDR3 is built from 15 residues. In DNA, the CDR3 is TGTGCCAGCAGCTTATTCGCTAGCGGCACAGATACGCAGTATTTT. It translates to CASSLFASGTDTQYF.

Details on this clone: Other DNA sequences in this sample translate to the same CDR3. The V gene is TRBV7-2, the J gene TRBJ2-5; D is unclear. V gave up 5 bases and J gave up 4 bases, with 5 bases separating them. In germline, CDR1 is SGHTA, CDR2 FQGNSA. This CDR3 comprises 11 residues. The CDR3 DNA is TGTGCCAGCAGCCCTCTAGAGACCCAGTACTTC. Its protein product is CASSPLETQYF.

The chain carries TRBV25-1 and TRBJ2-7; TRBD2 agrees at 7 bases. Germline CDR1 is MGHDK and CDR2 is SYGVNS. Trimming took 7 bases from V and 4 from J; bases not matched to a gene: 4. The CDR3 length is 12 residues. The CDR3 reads CASTGGRYEQYF. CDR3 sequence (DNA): TGTGCCAGCACCGGGGGGAGATACGAGCAGTACTTC.

In DNA form, the CDR3 reads TGCAGCGTAAATAACGCCGGGACAGGGGGCCTAGGAGAAAAACTGTTTTTT. Translating gives CSVNNAGTGGLGEKLFF. The J gene is TRBJ1-4, the V gene TRBV29-1; 12 bases map to TRBD1. CDR1 SQVTM and CDR2 ANQGSEA come from the germline V gene. This CDR3 is 17 amino acids long. V lost 6 bases and J lost 8; bases outside the gene matches: 16.

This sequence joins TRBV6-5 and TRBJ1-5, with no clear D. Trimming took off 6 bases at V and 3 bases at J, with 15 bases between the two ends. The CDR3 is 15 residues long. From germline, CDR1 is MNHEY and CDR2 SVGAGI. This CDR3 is CASREGPTSNQPQHF. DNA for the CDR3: TGTGCCAGCAGGGAGGGCCCCACGTCCAATCAGCCCCAGCATTTT.

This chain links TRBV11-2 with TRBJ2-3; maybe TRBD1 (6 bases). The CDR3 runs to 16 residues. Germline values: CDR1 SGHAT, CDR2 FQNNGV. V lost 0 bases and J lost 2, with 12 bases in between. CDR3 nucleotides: TGTGCCAGCAGCTTAGATGGCAGGGGAACCACAGATACGCAGTATTTT. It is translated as CASSLDGRGTTDTQYF.

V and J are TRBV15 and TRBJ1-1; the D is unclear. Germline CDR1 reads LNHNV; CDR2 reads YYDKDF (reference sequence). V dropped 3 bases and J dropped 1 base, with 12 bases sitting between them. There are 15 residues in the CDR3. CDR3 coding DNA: TGTGCCACCAGCAGGAACGGACGGAGGAACACTGAAGCTTTCTTT. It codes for CATSRNGRRNTEAFF. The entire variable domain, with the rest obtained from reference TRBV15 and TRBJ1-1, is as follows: DAMVIQNPRYQVTQFGKPVTLSCSQTLNHNVMYWYQQKSSQAPKLLFHYYDKDFNNEADTPDNFQSRRPNTSFCFLDIRSPGLGDTAMYLCATSRNGRRNTEAFFGQGTRLTVV.

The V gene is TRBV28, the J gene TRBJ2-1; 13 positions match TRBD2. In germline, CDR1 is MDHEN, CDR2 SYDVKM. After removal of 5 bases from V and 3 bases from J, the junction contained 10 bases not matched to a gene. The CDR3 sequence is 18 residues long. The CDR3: CASSDTGTSGNFYNEQFF. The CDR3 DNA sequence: TGTGCCAGCAGTGACACCGGGACTAGCGGGAATTTCTACAATGAGCAGTTCTTC.

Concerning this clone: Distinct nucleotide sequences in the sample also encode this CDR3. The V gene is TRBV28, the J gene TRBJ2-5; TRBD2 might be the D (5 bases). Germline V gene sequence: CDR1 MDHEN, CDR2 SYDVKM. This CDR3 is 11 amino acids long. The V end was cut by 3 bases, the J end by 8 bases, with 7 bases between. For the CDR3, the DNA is TGTGCCAGCAGTTTGACGGGAACCCAGTACTTC. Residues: CASSLTGTQYF.

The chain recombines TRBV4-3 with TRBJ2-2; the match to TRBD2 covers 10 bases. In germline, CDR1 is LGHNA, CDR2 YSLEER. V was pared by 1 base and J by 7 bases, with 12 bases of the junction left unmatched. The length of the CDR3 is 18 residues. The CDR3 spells CASSQALAGGGALGELFF. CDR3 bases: TGCGCCAGCAGCCAAGCGTTAGCGGGAGGTGGGGCTCTCGGGGAGCTGTTTTTT.

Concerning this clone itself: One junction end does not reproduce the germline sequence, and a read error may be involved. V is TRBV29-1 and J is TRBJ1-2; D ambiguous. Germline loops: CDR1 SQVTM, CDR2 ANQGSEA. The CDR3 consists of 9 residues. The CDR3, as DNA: TGCAGCGTTGAACCCCCTTGGGCCTTC. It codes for CSVEPPWAF. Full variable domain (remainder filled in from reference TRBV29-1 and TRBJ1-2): SAVISQKPSRDICQRGTSLTIQCQVDSQVTMMFWYRQQPGQSLTLIATANQGSEATYESGFVIDKFPISRPNLTFSTLTVSNMSPEDSSIYLCSVEPPWAFGSGTRLTVV.

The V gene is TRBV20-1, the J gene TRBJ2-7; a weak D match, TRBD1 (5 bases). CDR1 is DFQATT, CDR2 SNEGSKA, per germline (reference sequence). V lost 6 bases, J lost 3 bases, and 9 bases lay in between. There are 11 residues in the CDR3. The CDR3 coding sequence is TGCAGTGCGAAGACAGTCTACGAGCAGTACTTC. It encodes CSAKTVYEQYF.

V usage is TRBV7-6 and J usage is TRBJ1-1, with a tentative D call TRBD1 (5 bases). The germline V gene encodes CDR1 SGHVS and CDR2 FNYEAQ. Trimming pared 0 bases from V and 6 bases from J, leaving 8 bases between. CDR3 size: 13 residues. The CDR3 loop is CASSLAGGSEAFF. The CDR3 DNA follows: TGTGCCAGCAGCTTAGCTGGGGGGTCTGAAGCTTTCTTT. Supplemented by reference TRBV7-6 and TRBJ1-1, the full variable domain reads GAGVSQSPRYKVTKRGQDVALRCDPISGHVSLYWYRQALGQGPEFLTYFNYEAQQDKSGLPNDRFSAERPEGSISTLTIQRTEQRDSAMYRCASSLAGGSEAFFGQGTRLTVV.

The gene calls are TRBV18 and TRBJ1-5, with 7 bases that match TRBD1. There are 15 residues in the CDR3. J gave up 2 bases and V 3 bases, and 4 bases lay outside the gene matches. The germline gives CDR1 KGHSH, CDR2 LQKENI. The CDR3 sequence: CASSPRQGGNQPQHF. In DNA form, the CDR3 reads TGTGCCAGCTCACCCAGACAGGGCGGCAATCAGCCCCAGCATTTT.

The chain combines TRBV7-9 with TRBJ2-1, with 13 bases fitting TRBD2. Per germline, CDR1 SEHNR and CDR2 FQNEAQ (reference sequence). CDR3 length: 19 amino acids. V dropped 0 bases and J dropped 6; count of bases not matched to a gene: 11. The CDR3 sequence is CASSLAATSGRLGGNEQFF. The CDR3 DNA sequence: TGTGCCAGCAGCTTAGCTGCGACTAGCGGGAGGCTAGGGGGCAATGAGCAGTTCTTC.

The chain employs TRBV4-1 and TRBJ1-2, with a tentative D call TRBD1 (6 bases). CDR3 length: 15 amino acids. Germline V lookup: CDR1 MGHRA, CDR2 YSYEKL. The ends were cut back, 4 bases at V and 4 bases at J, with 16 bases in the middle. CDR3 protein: CASSRRGDLGYGYTF. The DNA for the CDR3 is TGCGCCAGCAGCCGCAGGGGTGATCTGGGCTATGGCTACACCTTC.

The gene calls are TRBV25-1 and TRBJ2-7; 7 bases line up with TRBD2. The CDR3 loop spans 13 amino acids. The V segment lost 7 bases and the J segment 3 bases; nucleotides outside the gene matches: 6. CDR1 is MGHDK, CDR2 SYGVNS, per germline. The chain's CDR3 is CASTRGRGYEQYF. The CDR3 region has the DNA TGTGCCAGCACGCGGGGGAGGGGCTACGAGCAGTACTTC.

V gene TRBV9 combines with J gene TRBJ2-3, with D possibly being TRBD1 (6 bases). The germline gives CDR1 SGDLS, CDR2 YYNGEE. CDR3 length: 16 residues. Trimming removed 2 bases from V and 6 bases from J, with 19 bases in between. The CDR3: CASSVGGTPPVDTQYF. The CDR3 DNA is TGTGCCAGCAGCGTCGGTGGGACACCCCCTGTTGATACGCAGTATTTT.

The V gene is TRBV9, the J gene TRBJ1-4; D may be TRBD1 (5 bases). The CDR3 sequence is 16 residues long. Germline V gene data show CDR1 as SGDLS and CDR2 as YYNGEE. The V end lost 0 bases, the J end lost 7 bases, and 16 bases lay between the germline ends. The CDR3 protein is CASSVGSGGWGEKLFF. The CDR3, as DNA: TGTGCCAGCAGCGTAGGATCTGGGGGATGGGGTGAAAAACTGTTTTTT.

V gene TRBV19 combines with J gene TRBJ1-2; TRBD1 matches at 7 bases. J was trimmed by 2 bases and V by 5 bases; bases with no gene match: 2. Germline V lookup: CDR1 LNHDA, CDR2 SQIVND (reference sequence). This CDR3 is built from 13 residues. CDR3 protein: CASSQTGNYGYTF. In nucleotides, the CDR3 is TGTGCCAGTAGTCAGACAGGGAACTATGGCTACACCTTC. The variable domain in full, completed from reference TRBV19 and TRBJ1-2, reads DGGITQSPKYLFRKEGQNVTLSCEQNLNHDAMYWYRQDPGQGLRLIYYSQIVNDFQKGDIAEGYSVSREKKESFPLTVTSAQKNPTAFYLCASSQTGNYGYTFGSGTRLTVV.

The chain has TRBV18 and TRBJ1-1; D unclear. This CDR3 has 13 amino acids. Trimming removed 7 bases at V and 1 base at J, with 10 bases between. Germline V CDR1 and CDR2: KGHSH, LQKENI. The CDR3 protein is CASFRAKNTEAFF. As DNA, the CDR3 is TGTGCCAGCTTCCGGGCCAAGAACACTGAAGCTTTCTTT.